This T cell receptor beta chain was found in a study of T cell repertoires in cytomegalovirus infection. TCRdb analysed the reads with MiXCR anew, one entry per CDR3 protein. The table records tens of thousands of distinct CDR3 sequences, 20% to 25% of them present only once. Germline assignment: CDR1 MDHEN and CDR2 SYDVKM. CDR3 length equals 17 residues. V lost 2 bases, J lost 8 bases, and 21 bases lay in between. Note on this clonotype: Its target is not known.

The receptor was isolated from a human donor in good health (CMV status not recorded). Some clones in this sample may be carry-over from other donors' samples. V and J are TRBV28 and TRBJ1-4; a possible D gene is TRBD1 (6 bases). The source was CD8+ T cells from cultured PBMCs, collected from culture after CMV antigen stimulation. As DNA, the CDR3 is TGTGCCAGCAGTTTAGGACAGTGGGGCTCCTTTGGGGAAAAACTGTTTTTT. The encoded protein is CASSLGQWGSFGEKLFF.